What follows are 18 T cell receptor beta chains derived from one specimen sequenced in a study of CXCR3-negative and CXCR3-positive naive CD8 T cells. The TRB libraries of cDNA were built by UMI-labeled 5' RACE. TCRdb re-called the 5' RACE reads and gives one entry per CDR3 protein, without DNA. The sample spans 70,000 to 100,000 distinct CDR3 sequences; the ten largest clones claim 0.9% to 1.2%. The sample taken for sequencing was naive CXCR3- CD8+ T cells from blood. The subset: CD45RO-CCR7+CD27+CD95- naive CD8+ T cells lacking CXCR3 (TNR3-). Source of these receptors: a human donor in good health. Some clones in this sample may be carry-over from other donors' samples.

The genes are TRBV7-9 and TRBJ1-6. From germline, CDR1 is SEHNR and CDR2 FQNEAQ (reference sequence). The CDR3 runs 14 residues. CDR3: CASSLGDYNSPLHF. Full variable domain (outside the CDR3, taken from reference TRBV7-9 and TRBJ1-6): DTGVSQNPRHKITKRGQNVTFRCDPISEHNRLYWYRQTLGQGPEFLTYFQNEAQLEKSRLLSDRFSAERPKGSFSTLEIQRTEQGDSAMYLCASSLGDYNSPLHFGNGTRLTVT.

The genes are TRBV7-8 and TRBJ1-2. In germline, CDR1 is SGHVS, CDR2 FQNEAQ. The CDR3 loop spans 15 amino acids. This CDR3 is CASSVDGTQLKGYTF.

This chain's CDR3 is CASSFSGHSSYEQYF. The gene calls are TRBV27 and TRBJ2-7; lacking DNA, the TRBD2 call made by TCRdb goes unchecked. Per the germline V gene, CDR1 is MNHEY and CDR2 is SMNVEV (reference sequence). CDR3 length equals 15 residues.

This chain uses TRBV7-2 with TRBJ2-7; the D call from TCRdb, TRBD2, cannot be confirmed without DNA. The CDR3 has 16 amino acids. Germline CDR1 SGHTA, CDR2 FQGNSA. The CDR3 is CASSRSSGGSSYEQYF.

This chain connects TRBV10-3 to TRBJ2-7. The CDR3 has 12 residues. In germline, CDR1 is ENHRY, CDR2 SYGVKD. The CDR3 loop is CAISSKAYEQYF.

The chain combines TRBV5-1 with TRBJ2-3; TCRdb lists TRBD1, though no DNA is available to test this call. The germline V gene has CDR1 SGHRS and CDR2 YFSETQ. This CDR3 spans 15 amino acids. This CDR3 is CASSLNGGFTDTQYF.

The CDR3: CASSISGDALIYEQYF. The rearrangement joins TRBV27 to TRBJ2-1; TCRdb returns TRBD1, unconfirmable since there is no DNA. This CDR3 region has 16 residues. CDR1 and CDR2 from the germline V gene are MNHEY and SMNVEV (reference sequence).

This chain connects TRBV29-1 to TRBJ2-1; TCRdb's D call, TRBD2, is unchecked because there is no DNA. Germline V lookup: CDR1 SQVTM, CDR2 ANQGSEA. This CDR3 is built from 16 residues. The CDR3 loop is CSVEVGGDWTSYEQFF.

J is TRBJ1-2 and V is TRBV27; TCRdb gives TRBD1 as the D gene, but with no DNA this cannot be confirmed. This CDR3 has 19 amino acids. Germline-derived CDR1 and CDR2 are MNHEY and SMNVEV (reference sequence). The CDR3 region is CASNPEFSPSRGSVFGYTF.

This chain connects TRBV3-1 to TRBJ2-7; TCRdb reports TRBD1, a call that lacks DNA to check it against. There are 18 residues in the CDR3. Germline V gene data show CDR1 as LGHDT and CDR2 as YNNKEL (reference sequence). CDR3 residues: CASSQAALGDTSIYEQYF.

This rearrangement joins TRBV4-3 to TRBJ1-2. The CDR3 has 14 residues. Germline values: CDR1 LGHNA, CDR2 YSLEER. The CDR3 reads CASSQGKEGPGYTF.

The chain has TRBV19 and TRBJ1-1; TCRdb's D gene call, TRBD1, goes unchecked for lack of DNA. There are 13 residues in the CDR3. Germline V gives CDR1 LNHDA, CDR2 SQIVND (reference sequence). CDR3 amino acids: CASSPQGETEAFF.

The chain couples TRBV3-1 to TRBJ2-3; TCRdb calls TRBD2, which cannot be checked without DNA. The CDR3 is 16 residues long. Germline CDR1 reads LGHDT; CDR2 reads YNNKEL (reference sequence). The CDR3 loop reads CASSQEGLGATDTQYF.

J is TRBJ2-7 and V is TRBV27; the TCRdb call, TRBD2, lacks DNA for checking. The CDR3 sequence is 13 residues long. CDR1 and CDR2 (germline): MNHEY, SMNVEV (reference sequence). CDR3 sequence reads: CASGWPGGYEQYF.

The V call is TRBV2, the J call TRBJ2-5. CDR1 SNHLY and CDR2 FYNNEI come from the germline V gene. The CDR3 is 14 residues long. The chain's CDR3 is CASSEGPYQETQYF.

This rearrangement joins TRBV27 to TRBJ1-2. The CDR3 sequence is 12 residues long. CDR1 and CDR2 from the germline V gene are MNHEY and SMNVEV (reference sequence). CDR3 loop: CASSSDADGYTF.

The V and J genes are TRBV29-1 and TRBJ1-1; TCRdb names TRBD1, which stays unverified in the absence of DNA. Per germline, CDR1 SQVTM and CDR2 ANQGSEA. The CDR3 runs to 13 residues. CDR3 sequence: CSVFRDSNTEAFF.

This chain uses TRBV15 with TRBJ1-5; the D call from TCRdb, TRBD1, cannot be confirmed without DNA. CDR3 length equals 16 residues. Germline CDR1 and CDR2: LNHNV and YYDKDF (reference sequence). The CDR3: CATSRGTGWQGQPQHF.